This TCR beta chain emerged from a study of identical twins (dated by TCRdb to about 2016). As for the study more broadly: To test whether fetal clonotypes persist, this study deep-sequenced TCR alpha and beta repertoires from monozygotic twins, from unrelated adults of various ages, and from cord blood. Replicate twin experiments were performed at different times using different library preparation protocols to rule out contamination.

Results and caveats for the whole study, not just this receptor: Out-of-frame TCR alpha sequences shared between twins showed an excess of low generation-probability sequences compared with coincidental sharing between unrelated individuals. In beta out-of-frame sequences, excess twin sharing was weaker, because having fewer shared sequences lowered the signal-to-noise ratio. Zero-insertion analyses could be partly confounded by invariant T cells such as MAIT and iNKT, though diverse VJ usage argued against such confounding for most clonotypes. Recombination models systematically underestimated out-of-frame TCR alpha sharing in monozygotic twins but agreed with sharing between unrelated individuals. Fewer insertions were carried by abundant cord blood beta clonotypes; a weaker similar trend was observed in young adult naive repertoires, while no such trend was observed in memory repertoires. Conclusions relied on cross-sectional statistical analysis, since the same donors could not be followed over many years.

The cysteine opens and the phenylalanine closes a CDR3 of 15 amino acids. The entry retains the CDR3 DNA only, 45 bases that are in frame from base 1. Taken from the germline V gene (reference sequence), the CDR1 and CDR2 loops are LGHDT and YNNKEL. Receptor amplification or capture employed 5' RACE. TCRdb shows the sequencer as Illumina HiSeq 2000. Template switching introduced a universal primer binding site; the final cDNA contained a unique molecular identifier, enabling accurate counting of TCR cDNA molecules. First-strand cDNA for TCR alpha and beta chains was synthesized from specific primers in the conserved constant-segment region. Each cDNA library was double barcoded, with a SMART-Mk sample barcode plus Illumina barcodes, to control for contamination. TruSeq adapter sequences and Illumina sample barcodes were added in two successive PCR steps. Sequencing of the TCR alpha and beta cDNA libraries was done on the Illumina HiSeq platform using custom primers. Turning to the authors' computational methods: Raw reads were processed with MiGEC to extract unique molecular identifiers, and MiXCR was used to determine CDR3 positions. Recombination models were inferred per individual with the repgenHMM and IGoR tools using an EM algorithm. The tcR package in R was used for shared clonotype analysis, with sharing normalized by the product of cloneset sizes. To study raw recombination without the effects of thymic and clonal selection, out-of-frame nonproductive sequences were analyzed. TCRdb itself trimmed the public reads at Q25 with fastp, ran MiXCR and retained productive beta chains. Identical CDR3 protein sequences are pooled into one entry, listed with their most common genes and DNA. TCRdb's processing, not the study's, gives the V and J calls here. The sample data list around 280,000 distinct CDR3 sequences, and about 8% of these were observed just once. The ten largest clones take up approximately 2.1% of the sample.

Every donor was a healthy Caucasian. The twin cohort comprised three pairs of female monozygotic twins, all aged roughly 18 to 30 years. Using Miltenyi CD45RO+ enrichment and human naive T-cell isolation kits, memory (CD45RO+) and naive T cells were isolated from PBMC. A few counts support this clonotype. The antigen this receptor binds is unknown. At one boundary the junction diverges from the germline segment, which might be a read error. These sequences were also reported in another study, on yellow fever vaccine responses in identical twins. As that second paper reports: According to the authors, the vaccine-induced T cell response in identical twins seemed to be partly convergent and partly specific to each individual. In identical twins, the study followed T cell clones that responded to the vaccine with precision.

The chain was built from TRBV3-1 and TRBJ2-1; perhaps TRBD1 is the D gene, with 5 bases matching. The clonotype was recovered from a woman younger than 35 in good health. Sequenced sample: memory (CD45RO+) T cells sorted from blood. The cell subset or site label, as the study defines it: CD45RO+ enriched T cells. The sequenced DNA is TGTGACAGCAGCCAAGGTAGGGGTTTATACAATGAGCAGTTCTTC. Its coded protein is CDSSQGRGLYNEQFF.